This TCR beta chain was identified in a study of T cell responses to AZD1222 COVID-19 vaccine. The method was immunoSEQ multiplex PCR; TCRdb's version includes in-frame clones alone and lacks a portion of them. The sample lists some 140,000 clones, 84% occurring once. Germline assignment: CDR1 LNHDA and CDR2 SQIVND (reference sequence). This CDR3 is built from 15 residues. Trimming removed 1 base from V and 3 bases from J, with 10 bases in between. Only one count was recorded for this clone. This receptor was taken from an adult in good health. The chain couples TRBV19 to TRBJ1-5; no clear D. Sample: peripheral blood, taken on day 0 of AZD1222 vaccination. The CDR3 DNA sequence: TGTGCCAGTAGTATAGTAAACCCCTTCAATCAGCCCCAGCATTTT. It encodes CASSIVNPFNQPQHF.